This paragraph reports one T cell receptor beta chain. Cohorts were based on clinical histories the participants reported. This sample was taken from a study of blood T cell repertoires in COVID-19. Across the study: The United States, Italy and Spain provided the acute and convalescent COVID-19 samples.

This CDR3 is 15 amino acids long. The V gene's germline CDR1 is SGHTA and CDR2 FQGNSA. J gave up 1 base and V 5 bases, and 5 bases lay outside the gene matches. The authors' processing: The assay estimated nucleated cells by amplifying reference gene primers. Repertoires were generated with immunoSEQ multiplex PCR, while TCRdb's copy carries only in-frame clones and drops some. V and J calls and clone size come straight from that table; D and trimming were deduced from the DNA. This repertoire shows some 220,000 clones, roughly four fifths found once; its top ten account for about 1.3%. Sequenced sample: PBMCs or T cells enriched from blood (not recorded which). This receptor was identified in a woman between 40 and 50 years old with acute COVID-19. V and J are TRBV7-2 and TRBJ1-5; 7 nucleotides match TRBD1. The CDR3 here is CASSPGTVSNQPQHF. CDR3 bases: TGTGCCAGCAGCCCAGGGACAGTGAGCAATCAGCCCCAGCATTTT.